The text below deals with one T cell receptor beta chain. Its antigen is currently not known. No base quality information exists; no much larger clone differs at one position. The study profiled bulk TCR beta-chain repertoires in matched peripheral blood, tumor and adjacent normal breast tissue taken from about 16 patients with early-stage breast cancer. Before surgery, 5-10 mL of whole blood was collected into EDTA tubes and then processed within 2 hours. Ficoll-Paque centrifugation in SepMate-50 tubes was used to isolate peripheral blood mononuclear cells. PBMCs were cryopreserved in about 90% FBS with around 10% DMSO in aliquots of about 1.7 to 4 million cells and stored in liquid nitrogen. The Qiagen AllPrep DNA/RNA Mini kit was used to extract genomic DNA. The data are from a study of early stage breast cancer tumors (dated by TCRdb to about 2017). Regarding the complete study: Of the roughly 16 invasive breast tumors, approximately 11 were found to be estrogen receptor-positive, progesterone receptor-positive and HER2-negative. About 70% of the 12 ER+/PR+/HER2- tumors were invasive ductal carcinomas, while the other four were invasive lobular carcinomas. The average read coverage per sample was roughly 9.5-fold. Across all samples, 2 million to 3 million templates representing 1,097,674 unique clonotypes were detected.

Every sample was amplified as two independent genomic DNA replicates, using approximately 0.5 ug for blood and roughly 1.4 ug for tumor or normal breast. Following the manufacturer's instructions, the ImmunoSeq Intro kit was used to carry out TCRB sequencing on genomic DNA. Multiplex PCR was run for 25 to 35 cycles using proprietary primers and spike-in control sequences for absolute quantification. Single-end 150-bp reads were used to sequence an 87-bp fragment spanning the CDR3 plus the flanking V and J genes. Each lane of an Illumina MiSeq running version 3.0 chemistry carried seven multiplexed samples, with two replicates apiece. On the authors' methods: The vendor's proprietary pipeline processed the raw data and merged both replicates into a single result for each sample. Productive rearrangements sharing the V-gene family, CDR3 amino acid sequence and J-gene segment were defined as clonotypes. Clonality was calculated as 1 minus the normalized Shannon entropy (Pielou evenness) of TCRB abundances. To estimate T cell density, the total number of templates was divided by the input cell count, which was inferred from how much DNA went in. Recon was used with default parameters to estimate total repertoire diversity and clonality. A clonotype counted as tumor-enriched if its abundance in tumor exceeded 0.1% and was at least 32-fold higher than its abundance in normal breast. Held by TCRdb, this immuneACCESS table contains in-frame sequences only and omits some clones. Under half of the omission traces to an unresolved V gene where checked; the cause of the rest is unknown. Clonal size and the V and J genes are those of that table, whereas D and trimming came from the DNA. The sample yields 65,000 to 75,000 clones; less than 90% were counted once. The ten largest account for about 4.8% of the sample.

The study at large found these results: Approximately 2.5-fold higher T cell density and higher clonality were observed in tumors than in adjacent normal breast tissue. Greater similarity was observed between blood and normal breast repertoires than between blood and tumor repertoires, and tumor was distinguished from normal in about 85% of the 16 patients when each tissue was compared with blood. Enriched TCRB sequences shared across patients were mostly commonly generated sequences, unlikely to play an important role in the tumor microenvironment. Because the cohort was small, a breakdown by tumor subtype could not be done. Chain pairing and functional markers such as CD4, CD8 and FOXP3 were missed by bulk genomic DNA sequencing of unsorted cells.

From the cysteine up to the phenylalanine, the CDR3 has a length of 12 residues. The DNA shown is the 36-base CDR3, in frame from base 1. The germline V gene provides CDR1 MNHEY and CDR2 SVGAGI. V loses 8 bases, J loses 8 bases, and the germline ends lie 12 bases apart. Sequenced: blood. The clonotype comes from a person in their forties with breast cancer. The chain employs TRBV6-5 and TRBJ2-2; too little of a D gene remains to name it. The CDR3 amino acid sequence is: CASADPLGELFF. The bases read TGTGCCAGCGCTGACCCACTTGGGGAGCTGTTTTTT.